Below are 11 T cell receptor beta chains sequenced from a single sample in a study of T-cell memory formation after mild COVID-19. TCRdb re-called the 5' RACE reads with MiXCR, one entry per CDR3 protein. The data contain around 250,000 distinct CDR3 sequences, over 15% of them singletons. Sequenced sample: PBMCs or a T cell subset sorted from them (not recorded which). Receptors originate from a man between 18 and 29 years old who had mild COVID-19 (a few samples of this study predate the infection). Cell type and time point are not known.

CDR3 coding DNA: TGTGCCGGCCTGTTAGGAACAGCCTATGGCTACACCTTC. Amino acids: CAGLLGTAYGYTF. The chain has TRBV2 and TRBJ1-2; no clear D. The CDR3 is 13 amino acids. V lost 11 bases to trimming and J lost 4 bases, with 17 bases between them. Germline V CDR1 and CDR2: SNHLY, FYNNEI.

In this sample, this clonotype turned up a few times. The V and J genes are TRBV7-2 and TRBJ2-3; 8 bases map to TRBD2. Germline V gene data show CDR1 as SGHTA and CDR2 as FQGNSA. CDR3 length: 20 residues. Trimming took 4 bases from V and 2 from J; bases not matched to a gene: 20. The CDR3 region is CASSYLPLGSGGRSTDTQYF. CDR3 DNA: TGTGCCAGCAGCTACCTTCCCTTAGGAAGCGGGGGCCGCTCCACAGATACGCAGTATTTT.

This clonotype was observed many times. The rearrangement links TRBV7-2 to TRBJ2-1; D perhaps matches TRBD2 (5 bases). This CDR3 is built from 12 residues. V lost 5 bases, J lost 13 bases, and 15 bases lay in between. Germline CDR1 is SGHTA and CDR2 is FQGNSA. CDR3 loop: CASSLIFGVQFF. The CDR3 nucleotides read TGTGCCAGCAGCCTGATCTTCGGGGTTCAGTTCTTC.

V usage is TRBV4-3 and J usage is TRBJ1-1; a weak D match, TRBD1 (6 bases). Germline-derived CDR1 and CDR2 are LGHNA and YSLEER. The length of the CDR3 is 17 residues. Trimming removed 3 bases from V and 0 bases from J, with 17 bases in between. The CDR3 loop reads CASSQALGGGLNTEAFF. The CDR3 coding sequence is TGCGCCAGCAGCCAGGCACTGGGGGGCGGATTGAACACTGAAGCTTTCTTT.

This clonotype has a handful of counts. The CDR3 loop reads CASSLRGGKYNEQFF. The CDR3 region has the DNA TGTGCCAGCAGCCTTAGGGGAGGCAAGTACAATGAGCAGTTCTTC. The chain combines TRBV5-8 with TRBJ2-1; perhaps TRBD2 as D (6 bases). The germline V gene has CDR1 SGHTS and CDR2 YDEGEE. Trimming took off 4 bases at V and 4 bases at J, with 15 bases between the two ends. The CDR3 is 15 amino acids.

The table lists this clonotype with a few counts. The chain couples TRBV4-2 to TRBJ2-5, with D unresolved. Trimming left V 0 bases short and J 6 bases short, with 14 bases between. The CDR3 covers 15 residues. Germline V gene data show CDR1 as LGHNA and CDR2 as YNFKEQ. The CDR3 sequence: CASSQDLVGLQTQYF. The CDR3 DNA reads as TGTGCCAGCAGCCAAGATCTGGTTGGTCTGCAGACCCAGTACTTC.

This clonotype appeared a few times. The V call is TRBV6-5, the J call TRBJ2-2; D perhaps matches TRBD2 (6 bases). Germline V gives CDR1 MNHEY, CDR2 SVGAGI. This CDR3 has 20 residues. V lost 6 bases and J 3 bases, leaving 29 bases between the germline ends. The CDR3 nucleotides are TGTGCCAGCAGGACTAAGTCGCTATCGAAGGGGAGGTCTCACACCGGGGAGCTGTTTTTT. Its protein product is CASRTKSLSKGRSHTGELFF.

This clonotype appeared a few times. This rearrangement joins TRBV12-3 or TRBV12-4 to TRBJ2-3; the D gene is possibly TRBD1 (6 bases). This CDR3 is 16 amino acids long. Trimming removed 6 bases at V and 9 bases at J, with 25 bases between. CDR3 sequence (DNA): TGTGCCAGCAGGCGTACAGGGAGTACGGTCGGTTGGACGCAGTATTTT. It translates to CASRRTGSTVGWTQYF.

This clonotype was observed a few times. The chain is built from TRBV5-5 and TRBJ1-1; D unclear. The CDR3 extends over 13 amino acids. Germline CDR1 and CDR2: SGHKS and YYEKEE (reference sequence). The V gene lost 4 bases and the J gene lost 3 bases, with 10 bases spanning the gap. This CDR3 reads CASSPRRHTEAFF. The CDR3 DNA is TGTGCCAGCAGCCCACGTCGGCACACTGAAGCTTTCTTT.

This clonotype has more than one count but fewer than ten. CDR3 protein: CATSRGLANQPQHF. DNA of the CDR3: TGTGCCACCAGCAGAGGGTTGGCCAATCAGCCCCAGCATTTT. This chain uses TRBV15 with TRBJ1-5; D ambiguous. Germline V CDR1 and CDR2: LNHNV, YYDKDF (reference sequence). Deletions cut 1 base from V and 3 bases from J, with 7 bases between. CDR3 length equals 14 residues.

The chain has TRBV24-1 and TRBJ1-2, with D possibly matching TRBD1 (6 bases). Trimming removed 5 bases at V and 3 bases at J, with 9 bases between. This CDR3 has 13 amino acids. Germline-derived CDR1 and CDR2 are KGHDR and SFDVKD. The chain's CDR3 is CATSVTGDYGYTF. DNA of the CDR3: TGTGCCACCAGTGTGACAGGAGACTATGGCTACACCTTC.